These T cell receptor beta chains were read from a single sample in a study of T cell responses to AZD1222 COVID-19 vaccine. The protocol was immunoSEQ multiplex PCR, while the TCRdb copy is restricted to in-frame clones and leaves out a portion. Among 170,000 or so clones listed, around 88% were seen once. This specimen consisted of peripheral blood, obtained 28 days after the second AZD1222 dose. The receptor set was obtained from an adult who received the AZD1222 COVID-19 vaccine. The CDR3 runs from the conserved cysteine through the conserved F or W. A D gene is named only where the DNA matches it firmly. A row's size may be missing; if present it is once, few, many or a size class.

DNA: TGTGCCAGCAGCTTTGTCTCCTTCTATGGCTACACCTTC; CDR3: CASSFVSFYGYTF; J: TRBJ1-2; V: TRBV7-9; size: once; D: NA; length: 13
DNA: TGTGCCAGCAGCTTATCCCCAGCCACAGATACGCAGTATTTT; CDR3: CASSLSPATDTQYF; J: TRBJ2-3; V: TRBV7-3; size: NA; D: NA; length: 14
DNA: TGTGCTAGTGGTTTCATCGGACAGAACACCGGGGAGCTGTTTTTT; CDR3: CASGFIGQNTGELFF; J: TRBJ2-2; V: TRBV12-5; size: NA; D: NA; length: 15
DNA: TGCGCCAGCCGGATAGCGGGCTTGGCCCAGTACTTC; CDR3: CASRIAGLAQYF; J: TRBJ2-5; V: TRBV5-1; size: once; D: TRBD2; length: 12
DNA: TGTGCCAGCAGCTTAGAGGGAAGGGGGAATGAAAAACTGTTTTTT; CDR3: CASSLEGRGNEKLFF; J: TRBJ1-4; V: TRBV7-9; size: NA; D: NA; length: 15
DNA: TGCGCCAGCAGCGCACTAGCGGGGGGGCCAAACGAGCAGTTCTTC; CDR3: CASSALAGGPNEQFF; J: TRBJ2-1; V: TRBV5-1; size: NA; D: TRBD2; length: 15
DNA: TGCGCCAGCAATCCCGACAGGGTAAGGCAGGTCTACGAGCAGTACTTC; CDR3: CASNPDRVRQVYEQYF; J: TRBJ2-7; V: TRBV23-1; size: NA; D: TRBD1; length: 16
DNA: TGCGCCAGCAGCCAAGATGCCGGGCTTGGCAATGAGCAGTTCTTC; CDR3: CASSQDAGLGNEQFF; J: TRBJ2-1; V: TRBV4-1; size: NA; D: NA; length: 15
DNA: TGTGCCAGCAGCCTCCCTTGGGGGAAGAGCACAGATACGCAGTATTTT; CDR3: CASSLPWGKSTDTQYF; J: TRBJ2-3; V: TRBV3-1/TRBV3-2; size: NA; D: NA; length: 16
DNA: TGTGCCAGCAGCCAAGGGGCTAGCGGGGTCTACGAGCAGTACTTC; CDR3: CASSQGASGVYEQYF; J: TRBJ2-7; V: TRBV7-8; size: NA; D: TRBD2; length: 15
DNA: TGTGCCAGCAGTATTGGGGCCCACGGCTCCTACGAGCAGTACTTC; CDR3: CASSIGAHGSYEQYF; J: TRBJ2-7; V: TRBV2; size: NA; D: NA; length: 15
DNA: TGTGCCAGCAGCCACCAGACAGTCTCTGGAAACACCATATATTTT; CDR3: CASSHQTVSGNTIYF; J: TRBJ1-3; V: TRBV11-2; size: NA; D: NA; length: 15
DNA: TGTGCCAGTAGTCGGGGGCGGGATTCACCCCTCCACTTT; CDR3: CASSRGRDSPLHF; J: TRBJ1-6; V: TRBV19; size: NA; D: NA; length: 13
DNA: TGTGCCAGCAGCGCACAGGGGGTAGGTTCACCCCTCCACTTT; CDR3: CASSAQGVGSPLHF; J: TRBJ1-6; V: TRBV2; size: NA; D: TRBD1; length: 14
DNA: TGTGCCAGCAGGACAGGGGGCGTGAACACTGAAGCTTTCTTT; CDR3: CASRTGGVNTEAFF; J: TRBJ1-1; V: TRBV6-6; size: NA; D: TRBD1; length: 14
DNA: TGTGCCAGCACCAGGACAATGAACACTGAAGCTTTCTTT; CDR3: CASTRTMNTEAFF; J: TRBJ1-1; V: TRBV12-3/TRBV12-4; size: once; D: NA; length: 13
DNA: TGTGCCAGCAGCCGGACAGGTAACTATGGCTACACCTTC; CDR3: CASSRTGNYGYTF; J: TRBJ1-2; V: TRBV13; size: NA; D: TRBD1; length: 13
DNA: TGTGCCAGCAGTTTGGGACAGGGGAATCAGCCCCAGCATTTT; CDR3: CASSLGQGNQPQHF; J: TRBJ1-5; V: TRBV28; size: NA; D: TRBD1; length: 14
DNA: TGCGCCAGTTCAGAAGGGGCACAGGCATCCCACGAGCAGTACTTC; CDR3: CASSEGAQASHEQYF; J: TRBJ2-7; V: TRBV10-1; size: NA; D: NA; length: 15
DNA: TGTGCCAGTAAGACCCCGCCCCGCCAAGAGACCCAGTACTTC; CDR3: CASKTPPRQETQYF; J: TRBJ2-5; V: TRBV2; size: NA; D: NA; length: 14
DNA: TGTGCCAGCAGCTTACCTCCGGGACTAGCTGTAGGTAATGAGCAGTTCTTC; CDR3: CASSLPPGLAVGNEQFF; J: TRBJ2-1; V: TRBV7-9; size: NA; D: TRBD2; length: 17
DNA: TGTGCCAGCAGCCCTAGCCGGACTAGCGGGGAAGAGACCCAGTACTTC; CDR3: CASSPSRTSGEETQYF; J: TRBJ2-5; V: TRBV5-4; size: NA; D: TRBD2; length: 16
DNA: TGCGCCAGCAGCCAAGATCGAGGGACAGGAAACTATAATTCACCCCTCCACTTT; CDR3: CASSQDRGTGNYNSPLHF; J: TRBJ1-6; V: TRBV4-1; size: once; D: TRBD1; length: 18
DNA: TGCAGCGTCTTACAGGGTACCTACGAGCAGTACTTC; CDR3: CSVLQGTYEQYF; J: TRBJ2-7; V: TRBV29-1; size: NA; D: NA; length: 12
DNA: TGTGCCTGGAGTGTACCCGAGGGAGGGACCTTGGGCACAGATACGCAGTATTTT; CDR3: CAWSVPEGGTLGTDTQYF; J: TRBJ2-3; V: TRBV30; size: NA; D: TRBD2; length: 18
DNA: TGTGCCAGCAGTTTACAGGGGCGGCAGGGGGGCGAGCAGTACTTC; CDR3: CASSLQGRQGGEQYF; J: TRBJ2-7; V: TRBV27; size: NA; D: NA; length: 15
DNA: TGTGCCAGCAGCTTACGGGAGGGGAGCACTGAAGCTTTCTTT; CDR3: CASSLREGSTEAFF; J: TRBJ1-1; V: TRBV7-8; size: NA; D: NA; length: 14
DNA: TGCGCCAGCAGCTTGTCCGACGGCTACGAGCAGTACTTC; CDR3: CASSLSDGYEQYF; J: TRBJ2-7; V: TRBV5-1; size: NA; D: NA; length: 13
DNA: TGTGCCAGCAGCAAAGGAGGCAGGGGGCGGTATGGAAACACCATATATTTT; CDR3: CASSKGGRGRYGNTIYF; J: TRBJ1-3; V: TRBV21-1; size: NA; D: NA; length: 17
DNA: TGTGCCAGCAGTCTAGGGGGGTCCACCGGGGAGCTGTTTTTT; CDR3: CASSLGGSTGELFF; J: TRBJ2-2; V: TRBV11-3; size: NA; D: NA; length: 14
DNA: TGTGCCAGCAGCCGGACAGGGGACACTGAAGCTTTCTTT; CDR3: CASSRTGDTEAFF; J: TRBJ1-1; V: TRBV19; size: once; D: TRBD1; length: 13
DNA: TGCGCCAGCAGCTTGGATATTCTGTACAATGAGCAGTTCTTC; CDR3: CASSLDILYNEQFF; J: TRBJ2-1; V: TRBV5-1; size: NA; D: NA; length: 14
DNA: TGCAGTGCCCTTAATTGGGGAGAAGCTTTCTTT; CDR3: CSALNWGEAFF; J: TRBJ1-1; V: TRBV20-1; size: NA; D: NA; length: 11
DNA: TGTGCCAGCAGCGATGCTCTGGGGGCACCCTACGAGCAGTACTTC; CDR3: CASSDALGAPYEQYF; J: TRBJ2-7; V: TRBV5-4; size: NA; D: NA; length: 15
DNA: TGTGCCAGCAGCTACGAAACCGGGCTAACTAATGAAAAACTGTTTTTT; CDR3: CASSYETGLTNEKLFF; J: TRBJ1-4; V: TRBV11-2; size: once; D: NA; length: 16
DNA: TGTGCCAGCAGCCTTACGGGGGACTCCACCGGGGAGCTGTTTTTT; CDR3: CASSLTGDSTGELFF; J: TRBJ2-2; V: TRBV9; size: NA; D: NA; length: 15
DNA: TGTGCCAGCAGTTGGGACAGGAGGTACCAAGAGACCCAGTACTTC; CDR3: CASSWDRRYQETQYF; J: TRBJ2-5; V: TRBV6-5; size: NA; D: TRBD1; length: 15
DNA: TGTGCCATCAGTGAGGCTAACTACGAGCAGTACTTC; CDR3: CAISEANYEQYF; J: TRBJ2-7; V: TRBV10-3; size: NA; D: NA; length: 12
DNA: TGTGCCTGGAGTGTAGGGGGGTTTGGCTACACCTTC; CDR3: CAWSVGGFGYTF; J: TRBJ1-2; V: TRBV30; size: NA; D: NA; length: 12
DNA: TGTGCCAGCTGTAGTAGCGGGGACACCGGGGAGCTGTTTTTT; CDR3: CASCSSGDTGELFF; J: TRBJ2-2; V: TRBV2; size: NA; D: TRBD2; length: 14